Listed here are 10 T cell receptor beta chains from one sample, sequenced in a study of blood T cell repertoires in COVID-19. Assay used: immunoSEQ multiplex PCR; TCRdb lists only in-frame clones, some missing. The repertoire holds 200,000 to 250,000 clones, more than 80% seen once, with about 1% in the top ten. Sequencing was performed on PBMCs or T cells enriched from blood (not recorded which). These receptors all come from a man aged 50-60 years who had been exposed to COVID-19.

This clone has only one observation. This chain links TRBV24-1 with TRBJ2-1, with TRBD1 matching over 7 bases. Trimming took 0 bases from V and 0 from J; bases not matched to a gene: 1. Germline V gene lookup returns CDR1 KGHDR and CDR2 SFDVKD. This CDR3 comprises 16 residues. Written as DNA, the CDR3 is TGTGCCACCAGTGATTTGCCAGGGGGCTCCTACAATGAGCAGTTCTTC. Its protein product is CATSDLPGGSYNEQFF.

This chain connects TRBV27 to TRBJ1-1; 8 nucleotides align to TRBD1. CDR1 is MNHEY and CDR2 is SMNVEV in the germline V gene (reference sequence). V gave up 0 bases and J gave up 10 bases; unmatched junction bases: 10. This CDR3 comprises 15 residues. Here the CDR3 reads CASSLSAQGEVAAFF. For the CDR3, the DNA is TGTGCCAGCAGTTTATCGGCACAGGGGGAAGTAGCAGCTTTCTTT.

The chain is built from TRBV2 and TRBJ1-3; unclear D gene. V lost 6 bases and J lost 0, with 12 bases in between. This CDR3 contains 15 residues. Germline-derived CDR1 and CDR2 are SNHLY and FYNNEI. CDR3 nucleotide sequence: TGTGCCAGCAGCCTGGACGGGAGCTCTGGAAACACCATATATTTT. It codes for CASSLDGSSGNTIYF.

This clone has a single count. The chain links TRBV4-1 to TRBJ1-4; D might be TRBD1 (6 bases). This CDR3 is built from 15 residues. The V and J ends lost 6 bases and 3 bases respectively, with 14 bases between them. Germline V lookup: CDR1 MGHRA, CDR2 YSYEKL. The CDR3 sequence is CASRLTGLSNEKLFF. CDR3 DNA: TGCGCCAGCAGACTTACAGGGTTATCTAATGAAAAACTGTTTTTT.

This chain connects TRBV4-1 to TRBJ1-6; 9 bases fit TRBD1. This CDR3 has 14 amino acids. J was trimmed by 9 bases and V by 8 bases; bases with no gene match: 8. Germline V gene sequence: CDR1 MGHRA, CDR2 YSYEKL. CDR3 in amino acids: CASPDRGQGSPLHF. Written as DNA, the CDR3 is TGCGCCAGCCCGGACAGGGGTCAGGGTTCACCCCTCCACTTT.

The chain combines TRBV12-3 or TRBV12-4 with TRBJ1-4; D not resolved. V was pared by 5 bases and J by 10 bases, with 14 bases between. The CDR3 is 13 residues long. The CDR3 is CASSPSPRGKLFF. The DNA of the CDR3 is TGTGCCAGCAGTCCCTCCCCTAGAGGAAAACTGTTTTTT.

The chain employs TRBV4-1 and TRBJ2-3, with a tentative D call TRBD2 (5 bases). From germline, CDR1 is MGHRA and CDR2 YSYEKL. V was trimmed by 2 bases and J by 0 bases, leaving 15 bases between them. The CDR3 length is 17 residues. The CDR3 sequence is CASSQPTSGPSTDTQYF. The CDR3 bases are TGCGCCAGCAGCCAACCTACCAGCGGTCCTAGCACAGATACGCAGTATTTT.

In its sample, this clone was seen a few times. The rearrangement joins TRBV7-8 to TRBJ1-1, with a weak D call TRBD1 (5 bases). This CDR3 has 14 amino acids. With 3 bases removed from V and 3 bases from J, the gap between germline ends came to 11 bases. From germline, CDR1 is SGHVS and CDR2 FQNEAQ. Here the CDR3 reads CASSFLGEDTEAFF. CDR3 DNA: TGTGCCAGCAGCTTTTTGGGGGAGGACACTGAAGCTTTCTTT. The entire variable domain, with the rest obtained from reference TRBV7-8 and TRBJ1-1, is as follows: GAGVSQSPRYKVAKRGQDVALRCDPISGHVSLFWYQQALGQGPEFLTYFQNEAQLDKSGLPSDRFFAERPEGSVSTLKIQRTQQEDSAVYLCASSFLGEDTEAFFGQGTRLTVV.

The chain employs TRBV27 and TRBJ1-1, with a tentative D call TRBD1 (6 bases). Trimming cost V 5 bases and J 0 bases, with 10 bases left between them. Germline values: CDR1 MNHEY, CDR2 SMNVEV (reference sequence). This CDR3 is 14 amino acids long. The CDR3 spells CASSPGQLNTEAFF. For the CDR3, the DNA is TGTGCCAGCAGTCCAGGACAGTTGAACACTGAAGCTTTCTTT.

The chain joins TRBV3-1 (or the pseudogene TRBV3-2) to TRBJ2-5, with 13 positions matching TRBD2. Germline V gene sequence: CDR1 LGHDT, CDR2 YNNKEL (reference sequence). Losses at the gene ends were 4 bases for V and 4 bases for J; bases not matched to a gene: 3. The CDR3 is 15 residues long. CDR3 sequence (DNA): TGTGCCAGCAGCCGCAGGACTAGCGGGGGAGAGACCCAGTACTTC. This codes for CASSRRTSGGETQYF.